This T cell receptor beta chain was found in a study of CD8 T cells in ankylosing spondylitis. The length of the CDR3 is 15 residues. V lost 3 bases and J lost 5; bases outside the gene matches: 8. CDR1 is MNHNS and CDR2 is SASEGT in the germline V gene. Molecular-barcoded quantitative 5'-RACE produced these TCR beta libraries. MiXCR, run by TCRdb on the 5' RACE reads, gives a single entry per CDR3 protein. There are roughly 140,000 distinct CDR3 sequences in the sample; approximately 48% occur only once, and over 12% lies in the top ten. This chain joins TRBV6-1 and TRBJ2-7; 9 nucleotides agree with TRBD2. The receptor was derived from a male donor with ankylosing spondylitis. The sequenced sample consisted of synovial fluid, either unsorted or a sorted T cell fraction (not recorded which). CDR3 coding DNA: TGTGCCAGCAGTGAGGGGATTAGCGGGGGCGACGAGCAGTACTTC. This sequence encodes CASSEGISGGDEQYF.